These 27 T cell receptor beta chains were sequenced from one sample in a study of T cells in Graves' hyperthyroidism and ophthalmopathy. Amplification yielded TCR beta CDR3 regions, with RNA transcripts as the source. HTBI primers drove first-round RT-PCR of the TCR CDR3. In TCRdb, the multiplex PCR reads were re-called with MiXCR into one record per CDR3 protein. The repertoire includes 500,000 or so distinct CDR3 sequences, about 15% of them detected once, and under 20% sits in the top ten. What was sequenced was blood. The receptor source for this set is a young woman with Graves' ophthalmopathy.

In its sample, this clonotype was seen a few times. In DNA, the CDR3 is TGCGCCAGCAGCCAAAGTTTGAATCAGCCCCAGCATTTT. This sequence encodes CASSQSLNQPQHF. The J gene is TRBJ1-5, the V gene TRBV4-3; D call uncertain. The CDR3 sequence is 13 residues long. In germline, CDR1 is LGHNA, CDR2 YSLEER. Trimming left V 2 bases short and J 4 bases short, with 6 bases between.

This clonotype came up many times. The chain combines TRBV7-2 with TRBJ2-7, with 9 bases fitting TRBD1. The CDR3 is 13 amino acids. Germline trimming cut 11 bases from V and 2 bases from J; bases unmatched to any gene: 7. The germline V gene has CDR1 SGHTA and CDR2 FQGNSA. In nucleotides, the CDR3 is TGTGCCGTAAGGGACAGGGCGACCTACGAGCAGTACTTC. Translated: CAVRDRATYEQYF.

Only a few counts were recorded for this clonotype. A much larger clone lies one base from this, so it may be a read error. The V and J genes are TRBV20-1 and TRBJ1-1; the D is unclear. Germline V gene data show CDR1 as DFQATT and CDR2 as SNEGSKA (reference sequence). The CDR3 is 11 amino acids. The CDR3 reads CSARLNTEASF. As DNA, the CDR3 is TGCAGTGCCCGACTGAACACTGAAGCTTCCTTT.

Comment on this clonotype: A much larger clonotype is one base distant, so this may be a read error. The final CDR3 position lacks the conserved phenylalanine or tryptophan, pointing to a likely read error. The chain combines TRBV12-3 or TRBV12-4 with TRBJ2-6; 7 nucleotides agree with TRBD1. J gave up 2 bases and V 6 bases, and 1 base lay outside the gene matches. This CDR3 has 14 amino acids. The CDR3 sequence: CASRQGTGANVLTS. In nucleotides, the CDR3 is TGTGCCAGCAGACAGGGGACTGGGGCCAACGTCCTGACTTCC.

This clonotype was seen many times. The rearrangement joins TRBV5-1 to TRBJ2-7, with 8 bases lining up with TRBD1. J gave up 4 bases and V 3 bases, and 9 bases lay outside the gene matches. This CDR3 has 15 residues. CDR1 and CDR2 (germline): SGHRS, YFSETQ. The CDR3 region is CASSSWTGNSYEQYF. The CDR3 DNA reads TGCGCCAGCAGCTCTTGGACAGGGAACTCTTACGAGCAGTACTTC.

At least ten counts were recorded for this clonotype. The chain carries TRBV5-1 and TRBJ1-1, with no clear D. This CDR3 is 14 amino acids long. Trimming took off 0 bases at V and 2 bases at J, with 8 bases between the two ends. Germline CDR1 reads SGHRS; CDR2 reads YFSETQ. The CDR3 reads CASSLEPSNTEAFF. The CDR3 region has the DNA TGCGCCAGCAGCTTGGAACCCTCAAACACTGAAGCTTTCTTT.

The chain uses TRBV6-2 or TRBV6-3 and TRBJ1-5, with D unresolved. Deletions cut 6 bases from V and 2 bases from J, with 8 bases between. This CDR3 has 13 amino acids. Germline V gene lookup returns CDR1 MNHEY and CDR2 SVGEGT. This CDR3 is CASRDLGNQPQHF. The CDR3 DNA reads TGTGCCAGCAGAGATCTTGGCAATCAGCCCCAGCATTTT.

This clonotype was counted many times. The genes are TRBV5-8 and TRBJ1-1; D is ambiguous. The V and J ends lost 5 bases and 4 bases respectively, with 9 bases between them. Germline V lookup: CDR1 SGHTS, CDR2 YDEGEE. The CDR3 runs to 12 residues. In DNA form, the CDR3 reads TGTGCCAGCAGTTACTTTGGCACTGAAGCTTTCTTT. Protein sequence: CASSYFGTEAFF.

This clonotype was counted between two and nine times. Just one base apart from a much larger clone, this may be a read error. CDR3 region: CAWNIGTEAFF. Here the CDR3 DNA reads TGTGCCTGGAACATAGGGACTGAAGCTTTCTTT. The chain employs TRBV30 and TRBJ1-1; D unclear. V lost 4 bases, J lost 5 bases, and 8 bases lay in between. The CDR3 loop spans 11 amino acids. Germline lookup yields CDR1 GTSNPN and CDR2 SVGIG (reference sequence).

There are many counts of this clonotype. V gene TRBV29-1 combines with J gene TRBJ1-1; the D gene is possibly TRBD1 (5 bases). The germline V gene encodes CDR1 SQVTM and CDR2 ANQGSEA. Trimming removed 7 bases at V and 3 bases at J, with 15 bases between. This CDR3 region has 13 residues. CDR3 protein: CSARGGGDTEAFF. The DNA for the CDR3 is TGCAGCGCTCGGGGGGGGGGTGACACTGAAGCTTTCTTT.

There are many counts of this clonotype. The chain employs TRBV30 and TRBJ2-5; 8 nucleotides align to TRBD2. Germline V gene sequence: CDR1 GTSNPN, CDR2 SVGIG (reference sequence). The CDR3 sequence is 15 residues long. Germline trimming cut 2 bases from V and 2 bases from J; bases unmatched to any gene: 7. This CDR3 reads CAWSILAGLQETQYF. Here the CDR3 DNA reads TGTGCCTGGAGTATCCTAGCGGGCTTACAAGAGACCCAGTACTTC.

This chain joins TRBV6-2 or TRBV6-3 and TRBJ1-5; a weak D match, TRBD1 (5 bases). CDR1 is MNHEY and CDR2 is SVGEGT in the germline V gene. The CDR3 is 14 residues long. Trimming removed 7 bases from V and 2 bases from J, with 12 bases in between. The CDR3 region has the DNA TGTGCCAGCAATAGGGACGGGGGCAATCAGCCCCAGCATTTT. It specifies CASNRDGGNQPQHF.

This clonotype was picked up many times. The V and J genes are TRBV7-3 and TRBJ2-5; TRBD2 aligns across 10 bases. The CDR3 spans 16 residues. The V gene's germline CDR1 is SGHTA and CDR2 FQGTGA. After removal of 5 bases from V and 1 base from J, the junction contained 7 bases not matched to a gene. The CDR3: CASSRGLAPLQETQYF. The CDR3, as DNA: TGTGCCAGCAGCCGGGGACTAGCGCCCCTCCAAGAGACCCAGTACTTC.

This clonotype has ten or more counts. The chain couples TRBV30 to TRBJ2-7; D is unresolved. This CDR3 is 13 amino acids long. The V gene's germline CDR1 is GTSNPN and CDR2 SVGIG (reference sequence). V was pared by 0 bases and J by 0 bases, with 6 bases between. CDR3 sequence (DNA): TGTGCCTGGAGTGTACCCATCTCCTACGAGCAGTACTTC. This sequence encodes CAWSVPISYEQYF.

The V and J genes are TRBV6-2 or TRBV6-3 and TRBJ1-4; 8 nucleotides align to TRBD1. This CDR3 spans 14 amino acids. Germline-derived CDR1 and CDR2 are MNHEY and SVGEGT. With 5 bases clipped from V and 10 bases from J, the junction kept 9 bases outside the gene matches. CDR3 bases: TGTGCCAGCAGTGAAGGACAGGGATTGGGAAAACTGTTTTTT. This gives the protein CASSEGQGLGKLFF.

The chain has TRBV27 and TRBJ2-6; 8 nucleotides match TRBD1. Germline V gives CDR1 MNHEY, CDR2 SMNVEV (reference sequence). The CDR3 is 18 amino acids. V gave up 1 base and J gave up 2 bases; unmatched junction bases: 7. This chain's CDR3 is CASSLFWTGQAGANVLTF. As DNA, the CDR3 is TGTGCCAGCAGTTTATTTTGGACAGGGCAAGCTGGGGCCAACGTCCTGACTTTC. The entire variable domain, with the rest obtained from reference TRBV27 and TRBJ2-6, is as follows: EAQVTQNPRYLITVTGKKLTVTCSQNMNHEYMSWYRQDPGLGLRQIYYSMNVEVTDKGDVPEGYKVSRKEKRNFPLILESPSPNQTSLYFCASSLFWTGQAGANVLTFGAGSRLTVL.

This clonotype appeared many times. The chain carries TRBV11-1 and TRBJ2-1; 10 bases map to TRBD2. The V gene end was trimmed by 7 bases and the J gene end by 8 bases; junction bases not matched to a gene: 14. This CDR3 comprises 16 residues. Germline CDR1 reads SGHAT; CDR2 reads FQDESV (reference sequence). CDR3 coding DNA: TGTGCCAGCACCCCGATTCCTAGCGGGAGTCGGTATGAGCAGTTCTTC. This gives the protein CASTPIPSGSRYEQFF.

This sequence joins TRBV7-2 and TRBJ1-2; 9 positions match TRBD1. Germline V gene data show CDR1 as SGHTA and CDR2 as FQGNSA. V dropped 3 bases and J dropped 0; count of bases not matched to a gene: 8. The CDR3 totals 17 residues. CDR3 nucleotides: TGTGCCAGCAGCTTCCATGGACAGGGGCGGGCTAACTATGGCTACACCTTC. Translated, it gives CASSFHGQGRANYGYTF.

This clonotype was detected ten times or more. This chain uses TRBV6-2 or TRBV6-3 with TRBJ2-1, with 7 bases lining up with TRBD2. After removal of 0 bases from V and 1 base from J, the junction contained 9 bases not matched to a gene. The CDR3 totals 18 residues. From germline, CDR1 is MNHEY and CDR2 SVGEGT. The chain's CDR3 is CASSYSRLAATSYNEQFF. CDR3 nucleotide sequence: TGTGCCAGCAGTTACTCGAGGCTAGCGGCGACATCCTACAATGAGCAGTTCTTC.

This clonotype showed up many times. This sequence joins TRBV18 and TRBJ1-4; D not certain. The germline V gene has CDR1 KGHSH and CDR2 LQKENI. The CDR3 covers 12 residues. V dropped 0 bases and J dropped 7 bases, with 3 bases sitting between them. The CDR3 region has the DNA TGTGCCAGCTCACCACCGGGTGAAAAACTGTTTTTT. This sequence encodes CASSPPGEKLFF.

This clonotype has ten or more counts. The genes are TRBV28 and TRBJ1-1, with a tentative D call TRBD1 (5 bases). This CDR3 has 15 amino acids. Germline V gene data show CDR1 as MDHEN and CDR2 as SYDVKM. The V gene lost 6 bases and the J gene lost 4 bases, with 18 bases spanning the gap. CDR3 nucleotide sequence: TGTGCCAGCAGGTCTAAGAAAGGGGAGGGCACTGAAGCTTTCTTT. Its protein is CASRSKKGEGTEAFF.

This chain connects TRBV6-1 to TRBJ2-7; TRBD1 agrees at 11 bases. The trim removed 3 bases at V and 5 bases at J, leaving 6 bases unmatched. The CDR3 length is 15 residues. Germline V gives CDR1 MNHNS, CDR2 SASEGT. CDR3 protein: CASSDLSGQGDEQYF. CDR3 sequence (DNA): TGTGCCAGCAGTGATTTGTCGGGACAGGGGGACGAGCAGTACTTC.

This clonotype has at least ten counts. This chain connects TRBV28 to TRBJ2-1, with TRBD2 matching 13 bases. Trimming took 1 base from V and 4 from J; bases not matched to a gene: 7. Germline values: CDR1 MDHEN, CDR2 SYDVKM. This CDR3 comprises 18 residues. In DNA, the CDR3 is TGTGCCAGCAGTTTATTCTGGACTAGCGGGAGCGGTTACAATGAGCAGTTCTTC. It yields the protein CASSLFWTSGSGYNEQFF.

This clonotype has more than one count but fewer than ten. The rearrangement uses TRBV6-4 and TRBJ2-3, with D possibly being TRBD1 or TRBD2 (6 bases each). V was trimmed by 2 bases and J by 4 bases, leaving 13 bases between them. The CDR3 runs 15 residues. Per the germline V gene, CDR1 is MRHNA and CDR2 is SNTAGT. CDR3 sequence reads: CASSDKGGASDTQYF. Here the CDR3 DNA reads TGTGCCAGCAGTGACAAGGGGGGCGCCTCAGATACGCAGTATTTT.

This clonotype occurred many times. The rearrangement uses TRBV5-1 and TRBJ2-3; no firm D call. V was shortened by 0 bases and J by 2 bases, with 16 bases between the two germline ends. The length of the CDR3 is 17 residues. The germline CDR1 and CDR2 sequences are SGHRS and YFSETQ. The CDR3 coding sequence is TGCGCCAGCAGCTTGGTGGACCGAGGACCTCTCACAGATACGCAGTATTTT. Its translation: CASSLVDRGPLTDTQYF.

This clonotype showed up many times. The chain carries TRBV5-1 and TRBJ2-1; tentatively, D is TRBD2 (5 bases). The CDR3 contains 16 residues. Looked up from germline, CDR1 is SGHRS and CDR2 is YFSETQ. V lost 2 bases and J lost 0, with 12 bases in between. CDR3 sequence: CASSFPAGSSYNEQFF. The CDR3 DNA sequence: TGCGCCAGCAGCTTCCCCGCTGGGAGCTCCTACAATGAGCAGTTCTTC.

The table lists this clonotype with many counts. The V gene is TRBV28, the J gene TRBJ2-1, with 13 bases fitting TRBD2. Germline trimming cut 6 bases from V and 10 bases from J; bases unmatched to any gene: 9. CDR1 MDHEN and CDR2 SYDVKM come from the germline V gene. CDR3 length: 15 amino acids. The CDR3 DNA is TGTGCCAGCAGCAGAGCGGGACTAGCGGGAAGGGAGCAGTTCTTC. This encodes CASSRAGLAGREQFF.